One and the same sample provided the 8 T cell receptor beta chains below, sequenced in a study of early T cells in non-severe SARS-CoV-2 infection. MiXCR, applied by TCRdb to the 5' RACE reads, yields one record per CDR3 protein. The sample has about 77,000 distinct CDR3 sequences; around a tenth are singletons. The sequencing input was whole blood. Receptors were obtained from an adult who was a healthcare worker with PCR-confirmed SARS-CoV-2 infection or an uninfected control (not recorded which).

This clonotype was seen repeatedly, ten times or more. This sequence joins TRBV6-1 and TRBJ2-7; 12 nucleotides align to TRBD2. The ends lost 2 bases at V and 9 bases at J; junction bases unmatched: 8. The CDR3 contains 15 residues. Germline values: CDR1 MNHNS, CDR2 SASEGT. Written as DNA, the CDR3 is TGTGCCAGCAGTGAACTCGCTAGCGGGAGGGCCGCGCAGTACTTC. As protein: CASSELASGRAAQYF.

DNA for the CDR3: TGTGCCAGCAGCTTAAGGACGGGACTAGCGGGAGGTAACCAAGAGACCCAGTACTTC. This encodes CASSLRTGLAGGNQETQYF. The chain carries TRBV7-9 and TRBJ2-5; 15 bases fit TRBD2. The V gene end was trimmed by 2 bases and the J gene end by 0 bases; junction bases not matched to a gene: 7. Germline CDR1 SEHNR, CDR2 FQNEAQ (reference sequence). The CDR3 has 19 residues.

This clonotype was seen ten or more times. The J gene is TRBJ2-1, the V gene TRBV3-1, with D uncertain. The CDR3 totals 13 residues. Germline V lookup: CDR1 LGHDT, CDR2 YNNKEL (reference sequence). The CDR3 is CASREANDNEQFF. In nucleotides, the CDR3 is TGTGCTAGCCGCGAAGCGAACGATAATGAGCAGTTCTTC.

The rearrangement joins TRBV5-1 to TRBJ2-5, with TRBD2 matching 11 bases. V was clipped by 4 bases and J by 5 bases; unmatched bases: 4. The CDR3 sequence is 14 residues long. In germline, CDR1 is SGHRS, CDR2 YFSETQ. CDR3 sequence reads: CASSRGLAAETQYF. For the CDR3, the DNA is TGCGCCAGCAGCAGGGGACTAGCGGCGGAGACCCAGTACTTC.

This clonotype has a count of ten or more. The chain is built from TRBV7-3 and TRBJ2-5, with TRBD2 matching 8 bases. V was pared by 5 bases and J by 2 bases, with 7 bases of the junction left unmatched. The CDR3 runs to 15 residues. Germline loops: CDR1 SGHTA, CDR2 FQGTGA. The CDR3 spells CASSPSGTRQETQYF. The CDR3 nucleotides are TGTGCCAGCAGCCCATCCGGGACTAGACAAGAGACCCAGTACTTC.

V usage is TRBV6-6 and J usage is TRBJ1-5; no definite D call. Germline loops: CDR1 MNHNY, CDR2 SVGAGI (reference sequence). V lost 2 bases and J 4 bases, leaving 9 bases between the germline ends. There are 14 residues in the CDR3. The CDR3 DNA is TGTGCCAGCAGTTACAGGGATAGGAATCAGCCCCAGCATTTT. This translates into CASSYRDRNQPQHF.

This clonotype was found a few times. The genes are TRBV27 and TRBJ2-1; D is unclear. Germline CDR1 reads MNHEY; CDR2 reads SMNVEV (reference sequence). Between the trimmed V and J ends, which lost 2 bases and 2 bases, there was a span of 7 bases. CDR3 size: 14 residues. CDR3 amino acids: CASSLQKPYNEQFF. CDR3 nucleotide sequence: TGTGCCAGCAGTTTACAGAAGCCCTACAATGAGCAGTTCTTC.

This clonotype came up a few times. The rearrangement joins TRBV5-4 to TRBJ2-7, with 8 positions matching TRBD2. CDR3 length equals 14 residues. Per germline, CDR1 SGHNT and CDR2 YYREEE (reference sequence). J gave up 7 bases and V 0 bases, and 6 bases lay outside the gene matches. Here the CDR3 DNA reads TGTGCCAGCAGCTTGGCCGCGGGAGGCGGTGAGCAGTACTTC. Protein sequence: CASSLAAGGGEQYF. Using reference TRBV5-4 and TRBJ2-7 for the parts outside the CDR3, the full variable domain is ETGVTQSPTHLIKTRGQQVTLRCSSQSGHNTVSWYQQALGQGPQFIFQYYREEENGRGNFPPRFSGLQFPNYSSELNVNALELDDSALYLCASSLAAGGGEQYFGPGTRLTVT.